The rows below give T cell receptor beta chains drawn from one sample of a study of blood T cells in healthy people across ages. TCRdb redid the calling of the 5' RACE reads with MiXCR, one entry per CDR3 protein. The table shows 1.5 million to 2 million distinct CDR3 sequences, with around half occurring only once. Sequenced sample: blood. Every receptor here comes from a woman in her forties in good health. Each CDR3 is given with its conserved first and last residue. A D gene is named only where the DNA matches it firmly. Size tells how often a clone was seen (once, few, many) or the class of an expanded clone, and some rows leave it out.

CDR3nt: TGCGCCAGCAGCCAAGGAGTTGACTCCAGGACCCAGTTCTTC
CDR3aa: CASSQGVDSRTQFF
j_gene: TRBJ2-1
d_gene: .
abundance: once
v_gene: TRBV4-1

CDR3nt: TGTGCCAGCAGCCAGGACCCGAACAGGGTAGATGGCTACACCTTC
CDR3aa: CASSQDPNRVDGYTF
j_gene: TRBJ1-2
d_gene: .
abundance: .
v_gene: TRBV14

CDR3nt: TGTGCCACCAACGGAGAGGGGGCCCTCCAAGAGACCCAGTACTTC
CDR3aa: CATNGEGALQETQYF
j_gene: TRBJ2-5
d_gene: TRBD1
abundance: .
v_gene: TRBV7-8

CDR3nt: TGTGCCACCAGTCCGACAGGGAGGATTTCCGAGCAGTACTTC
CDR3aa: CATSPTGRISEQYF
j_gene: TRBJ2-7
d_gene: .
abundance: .
v_gene: TRBV24-1

CDR3nt: TGCGCCAGCAGCCAGCAGGGGACCGCCACAGATACGCAGTATTTT
CDR3aa: CASSQQGTATDTQYF
j_gene: TRBJ2-3
d_gene: .
abundance: .
v_gene: TRBV4-3

CDR3nt: TGTGCCAGCAGCAGTTTATCCAAGGACAGGGCTTCCTACGAGCAGTACTTC
CDR3aa: CASSSLSKDRASYEQYF
j_gene: TRBJ2-7
d_gene: TRBD1
abundance: .
v_gene: TRBV28

CDR3nt: TGCAGTGCTAGAGACGGGACTAGCGGGGGGCGCAGGTACCAAGAGACCCAGTACTTC
CDR3aa: CSARDGTSGGRRYQETQYF
j_gene: TRBJ2-5
d_gene: TRBD2
abundance: few
v_gene: TRBV20-1

CDR3nt: TGCGCCAGCAGCCAAGTGGGGTCCGGGGATTCCTACAATGAGCAGTTCTTC
CDR3aa: CASSQVGSGDSYNEQFF
j_gene: TRBJ2-1
d_gene: .
abundance: .
v_gene: TRBV4-1

CDR3nt: TGTGCCAGCAGCCTGGAGGGGGGCCGGAGCAATCAGCCCCAGCATTTT
CDR3aa: CASSLEGGRSNQPQHF
j_gene: TRBJ1-5
d_gene: .
abundance: .
v_gene: TRBV12-3/TRBV12-4

CDR3nt: TGTGCCATCAGGGGAAGACAGGACCAAGAGACCCAGTACTTC
CDR3aa: CAIRGRQDQETQYF
j_gene: TRBJ2-5
d_gene: .
abundance: .
v_gene: TRBV10-3

CDR3nt: TGTGCCAGCAGCCATCTCCATTGGACAGTCCTAGCGGGTATGGGGGAGACCCAGTACTTC
CDR3aa: CASSHLHWTVLAGMGETQYF
j_gene: TRBJ2-5
d_gene: TRBD2
abundance: .
v_gene: TRBV4-2

CDR3nt: TGCAGTGCTTTCCGGACTAGCGGAGATACGCAGTATTTT
CDR3aa: CSAFRTSGDTQYF
j_gene: TRBJ2-3
d_gene: TRBD2
abundance: few
v_gene: TRBV20-1

CDR3nt: TGTGCCAGCAGTATTATGAGAGGGAGCTCCTACGAGCAGTACTTC
CDR3aa: CASSIMRGSSYEQYF
j_gene: TRBJ2-7
d_gene: .
abundance: .
v_gene: TRBV28

CDR3nt: TGTGCCAGCAGCTCCGGATTAGGACTAGCGGGGGTTTACGAGCAGTACTTC
CDR3aa: CASSSGLGLAGVYEQYF
j_gene: TRBJ2-7
d_gene: TRBD2
abundance: few
v_gene: TRBV27

CDR3nt: TGCCCGTGCCAGCAAGGGAAGACTCGAACAGATACGCAGTATTTT
CDR3aa: CPCQQGKTRTDTQYF
j_gene: TRBJ2-3
d_gene: .
abundance: .
v_gene: TRBV28

CDR3nt: TGCGCCAGCAGCCAAGATTGGGCCAGGGGGGTCTATGGCTACACCTTC
CDR3aa: CASSQDWARGVYGYTF
j_gene: TRBJ1-2
d_gene: TRBD1
abundance: .
v_gene: TRBV4-3

CDR3nt: TGTGCCAGCAGCTTAAGGGATCATGGGGCCAACGTCCTGACTTTC
CDR3aa: CASSLRDHGANVLTF
j_gene: TRBJ2-6
d_gene: .
abundance: .
v_gene: TRBV11-2

CDR3nt: TGTGCCAGCAGTTTCGGGTCGTCCTACAATGAGCAGTTCTTC
CDR3aa: CASSFGSSYNEQFF
j_gene: TRBJ2-1
d_gene: .
abundance: many
v_gene: TRBV12-3/TRBV12-4

CDR3nt: TGTGCCAACAGTTTCCCGTCTAGCGGGGGGGTTTACAATGAGCAGTTCTTC
CDR3aa: CANSFPSSGGVYNEQFF
j_gene: TRBJ2-1
d_gene: TRBD2
abundance: .
v_gene: TRBV12-3/TRBV12-4

CDR3nt: TGCGCCAGCAGTCAAGTCAGAAGTCCCGGGACAGGGAACACTGAAGCTTTCTTT
CDR3aa: CASSQVRSPGTGNTEAFF
j_gene: TRBJ1-1
d_gene: TRBD1
abundance: .
v_gene: TRBV4-1

CDR3nt: TGTGCCAGCAGTTTACAGGTATACACTGAAGCTTTCTTT
CDR3aa: CASSLQVYTEAFF
j_gene: TRBJ1-1
d_gene: .
abundance: .
v_gene: TRBV12-3/TRBV12-4

CDR3nt: TGCAGTGCTAGAGGTGACAGGAGGCTAAACACAGATACGCAGTATTTT
CDR3aa: CSARGDRRLNTDTQYF
j_gene: TRBJ2-3
d_gene: .
abundance: .
v_gene: TRBV20-1

CDR3nt: TGCAGTGCTAGAGATCCAAGTGGGCGGGGATGGGTAGATACGCAGTATTTT
CDR3aa: CSARDPSGRGWVDTQYF
j_gene: TRBJ2-3
d_gene: .
abundance: few
v_gene: TRBV20-1

CDR3nt: TGTGCCAGCAGCCCCCTCATAGTTGGGGCCAACGTCCTGACTTTC
CDR3aa: CASSPLIVGANVLTF
j_gene: TRBJ2-6
d_gene: .
abundance: few
v_gene: TRBV6-5

CDR3nt: TGTGCCAGCAGGGGGGACAGGGTCGGGCAGCCCCAGCATTTT
CDR3aa: CASRGDRVGQPQHF
j_gene: TRBJ1-5
d_gene: TRBD1
abundance: .
v_gene: TRBV27

CDR3nt: TGTGCCAGCCGCGGACAGGGGGAAGGGCCATGTGGCTACACCTTC
CDR3aa: CASRGQGEGPCGYTF
j_gene: TRBJ1-2
d_gene: TRBD1
abundance: .
v_gene: TRBV3-1

CDR3nt: TGTGCCAGCAGCAGGCCGCAGGGGACAGATACGCAGTATTTT
CDR3aa: CASSRPQGTDTQYF
j_gene: TRBJ2-3
d_gene: .
abundance: few
v_gene: TRBV11-2

CDR3nt: TGTGCCAGCAGCTTAGCGTCGGCGGGGAGGGACAATGAGCAGTACTTC
CDR3aa: CASSLASAGRDNEQYF
j_gene: TRBJ2-7
d_gene: .
abundance: .
v_gene: TRBV7-2

CDR3nt: TGTGCCACCAGCGGAGATCGACTAGTTGGTGAGCAGTTCTTC
CDR3aa: CATSGDRLVGEQFF
j_gene: TRBJ2-1
d_gene: .
abundance: once
v_gene: TRBV15

CDR3nt: TGTGCCATCAGTGAGTCGGGGGCCAGGGCAACCCAGTACTTC
CDR3aa: CAISESGARATQYF
j_gene: TRBJ2-5
d_gene: .
abundance: .
v_gene: TRBV10-3

CDR3nt: TGCAGTGCTAGTCTACTAGCGGGGGGGCCCCACAATGAGCAGTTCTTC
CDR3aa: CSASLLAGGPHNEQFF
j_gene: TRBJ2-1
d_gene: TRBD2
abundance: .
v_gene: TRBV20-1

CDR3nt: TGTGCCAGCAGCTTGGAGGGGTTCCTAGCCAAAAACATTCAGTACTTC
CDR3aa: CASSLEGFLAKNIQYF
j_gene: TRBJ2-4
d_gene: .
abundance: .
v_gene: TRBV5-6

CDR3nt: TGTGCCAGCAGTAACAGGGATTCCAAAAACATTTACGAGCAGTACTTC
CDR3aa: CASSNRDSKNIYEQYF
j_gene: TRBJ2-7
d_gene: .
abundance: .
v_gene: TRBV6-6

CDR3nt: TGTGCCAGCTCACCGTTGCGAGTCGGGGGAAACCAAGAGACCCAGTACTTC
CDR3aa: CASSPLRVGGNQETQYF
j_gene: TRBJ2-5
d_gene: .
abundance: few
v_gene: TRBV18

CDR3nt: TGTGCCAGCAGTTATTCTATACCGGGACACAATGAGCAGTTCTTC
CDR3aa: CASSYSIPGHNEQFF
j_gene: TRBJ2-1
d_gene: .
abundance: once
v_gene: TRBV6-2/TRBV6-3

CDR3nt: TGTGCCAGCAGTGAACTAGCGGGGACTACAGATACGCAGTATTTT
CDR3aa: CASSELAGTTDTQYF
j_gene: TRBJ2-3
d_gene: TRBD2
abundance: many
v_gene: TRBV6-1

CDR3nt: TGTGCCAGCAGTTACGACAGGGTGGGAAACATTCAGTACTTC
CDR3aa: CASSYDRVGNIQYF
j_gene: TRBJ2-4
d_gene: TRBD1
abundance: .
v_gene: TRBV6-5

CDR3nt: TGTGCCAGCAGCACACGGACAGGGCGCACAGATACGCAGTATTTT
CDR3aa: CASSTRTGRTDTQYF
j_gene: TRBJ2-3
d_gene: TRBD1
abundance: .
v_gene: TRBV11-2

CDR3nt: TGCAGCGTTGTGGACAGAAGTCGGGAGACCCAGTACTTC
CDR3aa: CSVVDRSRETQYF
j_gene: TRBJ2-5
d_gene: .
abundance: .
v_gene: TRBV29-1

CDR3nt: TGTGCCAGTAGTAGAAAAGGCCCAACCGAGCAGTTCTTC
CDR3aa: CASSRKGPTEQFF
j_gene: TRBJ2-1
d_gene: .
abundance: few
v_gene: TRBV19

CDR3nt: TGCGCCAGCAGCCAAGATATCGGGGCTGGGGCCAACGTCCTGACTTTC
CDR3aa: CASSQDIGAGANVLTF
j_gene: TRBJ2-6
d_gene: .
abundance: few
v_gene: TRBV4-3

CDR3nt: TGTGCCAGCAGAGCTAGCGGCAATGAGCAGTTCTTC
CDR3aa: CASRASGNEQFF
j_gene: TRBJ2-1
d_gene: TRBD2
abundance: .
v_gene: TRBV11-2

CDR3nt: TGTGCCAGCAGTTTCTCCGACGGCACAGATACGCAGTATTTT
CDR3aa: CASSFSDGTDTQYF
j_gene: TRBJ2-3
d_gene: .
abundance: .
v_gene: TRBV28